This T cell receptor beta chain appears in the sequencing data of a study of blood T cells in healthy people across ages. Study at large: Capture by template switching was about one barcoded beta molecule per two T cells.

This clonotype has only one observation. Together with a sample-barcoded 5' primer, a J-beta primer mix was included in a second PCR lasting about 7 to 11 cycles. One entry per CDR3 protein results from TCRdb running MiXCR on the 5' RACE reads. The sample lists 750,000 to 950,000 distinct CDR3 sequences, 29% seen once, with roughly a tenth in the top ten. V dropped 3 bases and J dropped 1 base, with 12 bases sitting between them. The CDR3 has 15 amino acids. CDR1 and CDR2 from the germline V gene are SEHNR and FQNEAQ (reference sequence). The sample also formed part of further work on T cells of mothers and their children.

This receptor was taken from a middle-aged woman in good health. The rearrangement uses TRBV7-9 and TRBJ1-1, with D perhaps matching TRBD1 (6 bases). Specimen: blood. The CDR3 DNA follows: TGTGCCAGCAGCTTCACCGGACAGACGAACACTGAAGCTTTCTTT. This sequence encodes CASSFTGQTNTEAFF.